The TCR beta chain under discussion was sequenced for a study of OX40 agonist ivuxolimab in advanced cancers. Background on the study: Each patient was given ivuxolimab into a vein every 2 weeks, at 0.01 to 10 mg/kg.

TCRdb's table, derived via immunoSEQ multiplex PCR, lists solely in-frame clones and lacks some. The data hold roughly 44,000 clones, with about 89% observed a single time. Study-wide findings and caveats: Expanded clones belonging to CD8+ T cells outnumbered, on average, those of CD4+. Researchers did not establish what antigens the expanded peripheral T cells target. The study observed clonal expansion of CD4+ and CD8+ blood T cells by week 6 at 0.1 to 3.0 mg/kg.

V was cut by 5 bases and J by 2 bases, with 16 bases left in between. The CDR3 is 15 amino acids. Germline V CDR1 and CDR2: SEHNR, FQNEAQ (reference sequence). A note on this clone: Its antigen is as yet unknown.

V usage is TRBV7-9 and J usage is TRBJ2-7; D unclear. The input for sequencing was CD4+ or CD8+ T cells sorted from blood, taken in a trial of the OX40 agonist ivuxolimab. The receptor was isolated from an adult with an advanced solid tumor such as melanoma, head and neck, liver or kidney cancer. CDR3 sequence (DNA): TGTGCCAGCAGCCGAGCGCTGGCACTTCCCTACGAGCAGTACTTC. Translation gives CASSRALALPYEQYF.